This is a list of T cell receptor beta chains from one sample in a study of blood T cell repertoires in COVID-19. TCRdb keeps only in-frame clones here, not all; method: immunoSEQ multiplex PCR. Among 100,000 to 150,000 clones listed, more than 70% were seen once. The sequencing sample was made of peripheral blood. These receptors all come from a woman of 80 years or more with acute or convalescent COVID-19. CDR3s include the opening cysteine and the closing phenylalanine or tryptophan. D genes are given only for firm matches. Size is omitted from some rows. Given values are once, few, many or a class for expanded clones.

cdr3_nt | cdr3_aa | j_call | d_call | clone_size | v_call
TGCGCCAGCAGTGAGACCGGGACTAGCCCCTACAATGAGCAGTTCTTC | CASSETGTSPYNEQFF | TRBJ2-1 | TRBD2 | . | TRBV10-1
TGTGCCAGCAGCTTGGAAGTAGCGGGAACAGTCTACAATGAGCAGTTCTTC | CASSLEVAGTVYNEQFF | TRBJ2-1 | TRBD2 | . | TRBV5-5
TGTACATCTCGCCCAGTCGATCAGCCCCAGCATTTT | CTSRPVDQPQHF | TRBJ1-5 | . | . | TRBV21-1
TGTGCCAGCAGCTTATACGGGGGGGCCACCGGGGAGCTGTTTTTT | CASSLYGGATGELFF | TRBJ2-2 | TRBD2 | . | TRBV7-2
TGTGCCAGCAGCCACCCCGGTGAGACTGAAGCTTTCTTT | CASSHPGETEAFF | TRBJ1-1 | . | . | TRBV12-3/TRBV12-4
TGTGCCAGCAGCGTAACTAGCGGAGGTCAAGAGACCCAGTACTTC | CASSVTSGGQETQYF | TRBJ2-5 | TRBD2 | . | TRBV9
TGTGCCAGCAGCTTAGTAGCGCGGGTTTGGTACGAGCAGTACTTC | CASSLVARVWYEQYF | TRBJ2-7 | . | . | TRBV11-3
TGTGCCAGCAGCGGCACAGGGGGCCCCTTCCTATTCGGGGAGCTGTTTTTT | CASSGTGGPFLFGELFF | TRBJ2-2 | TRBD1 | . | TRBV7-2
TGTGCCACCAGCCCGGGACCTGGGGGGGCCTACGAGCAGTACTTC | CATSPGPGGAYEQYF | TRBJ2-7 | TRBD2 | . | TRBV24-1
TGTGCCAGCAGAAGACAGGGAGCTAATGAAAAACTGTTTTTT | CASRRQGANEKLFF | TRBJ1-4 | TRBD1 | . | TRBV27
TGTGCCAGCAGCTCCTCGACAGGGATTGGAGAAAAACTGTTTTTT | CASSSSTGIGEKLFF | TRBJ1-4 | TRBD1 | once | TRBV7-2
TGCGCCAGCAGCTTGTGGACAGGGGGGAAAAGCACAGATACGCAGTATTTT | CASSLWTGGKSTDTQYF | TRBJ2-3 | TRBD1 | . | TRBV5-1
TGTGCCAGCAGCTTGGCAGGGTTGGCGATCACCGGGGAGCTGTTTTTT | CASSLAGLAITGELFF | TRBJ2-2 | . | . | TRBV5-6
TGTGCCTGCGCAGGGACAACGAATAATTCACCCCTCCACTTT | CACAGTTNNSPLHF | TRBJ1-6 | . | . | TRBV19
TGTGCCAGTAGTACCTTCCGTGGGGAGAGGAGCAATCAGCCCCAGCATTTT | CASSTFRGERSNQPQHF | TRBJ1-5 | . | . | TRBV19
TGTGCCAGCAGCCGCAGGGTGCAAGAGACCCAGTACTTC | CASSRRVQETQYF | TRBJ2-5 | . | few | TRBV11-2
TGCGCCAGCACTGGTCTAGTGGGCTACGAGCAGTACTTC | CASTGLVGYEQYF | TRBJ2-7 | . | . | TRBV10-2
TGTGCCAGCAGTACAGACGGTGGCAGCACCGGGGAGCTGTTTTTT | CASSTDGGSTGELFF | TRBJ2-2 | . | . | TRBV28
TGTGCCAGCAGCCACCTTGTGTTGCGGAGAAGCGGCAATCAGCCCCAGCATTTT | CASSHLVLRRSGNQPQHF | TRBJ1-5 | . | . | TRBV28
TGCGCCAGCAGCACAGACGGAAGCTCTGGAAACACCATATATTTT | CASSTDGSSGNTIYF | TRBJ1-3 | . | . | TRBV5-1
TGTGCCAGCAGCGTAAGGGAGGGCGCCGGCTACACCTTC | CASSVREGAGYTF | TRBJ1-2 | . | . | TRBV9
TGTGCCAGCAGCCAAAGAGCGGGAGGAAACACCGGGGAGCTGTTTTTT | CASSQRAGGNTGELFF | TRBJ2-2 | TRBD2 | . | TRBV3-1/TRBV3-2
TGTGCCAGCGCTCCCCGGGACTACTCCTACAATGAGCAGTTCTTC | CASAPRDYSYNEQFF | TRBJ2-1 | TRBD2 | . | TRBV5-8
TGTGCCAGCAGTTACTCGCCGGGGACAGTGAACACTGAAGCTTTCTTT | CASSYSPGTVNTEAFF | TRBJ1-1 | TRBD1 | . | TRBV6-5
TGTGCCAGCAGCCCAGGGGCTGGACTAGCGTCCCACAATGAGCAGTTCTTC | CASSPGAGLASHNEQFF | TRBJ2-1 | TRBD2 | . | TRBV7-2
TGTGCTAGCAGCTTACAATCGGTGGATACGCAGTATTTT | CASSLQSVDTQYF | TRBJ2-3 | . | . | TRBV7-7